One and the same sample provided the 32 T cell receptor beta chains below, sequenced in a study of blood T cells in healthy people across ages. A J-beta primer mix and a sample-barcoded 5' primer were used in a second PCR of about 7 to 12 cycles. TCRdb called the 5' RACE reads again in MiXCR, with one record for every CDR3 protein. This table has around 870,000 distinct CDR3 sequences, 25% to 30% appearing once. Sequenced sample: blood. These TCRs come from a woman older than 75 in good health.

In this sample, this clonotype turned up many times. V is TRBV7-2 and J is TRBJ2-4, with D possibly matching TRBD2 (5 bases). The length of the CDR3 is 15 residues. Trimming removed 0 bases at V and 7 bases at J, with 13 bases between. The germline CDR1 and CDR2 sequences are SGHTA and FQGNSA. The CDR3 sequence is CASSLAAGRENIQYF. The CDR3 nucleotides are TGTGCCAGCAGCTTAGCGGCAGGAAGGGAGAACATTCAGTACTTC.

A few counts support this clonotype. The chain has TRBV2 and TRBJ2-5; D perhaps matches TRBD2 (6 bases). The CDR3 loop spans 12 amino acids. The germline V gene encodes CDR1 SNHLY and CDR2 FYNNEI. Trimming stripped 6 bases from V and 5 bases from J, with 10 bases between. The CDR3 bases are TGTGCCAGCAGGCGGGGTTCGGAGACCCAGTACTTC. Its translation is CASRRGSETQYF.

Only a few counts were recorded for this clonotype. A much larger clone differs from this one at a single base, so this may be a read error. This chain connects TRBV10-3 to TRBJ2-3; D may be TRBD2 (6 bases). Germline CDR1 reads ENHRY; CDR2 reads SYGVKD. The CDR3 runs 14 residues. The CDR3: CAIRESLATSGQYF. As DNA, the CDR3 is TGTGCCATCAGGGAGTCTCTAGCGACCTCGGGGCAGTATTTT.

The chain uses TRBV6-5 and TRBJ1-1; D ambiguous. This CDR3 region has 15 residues. V lost 5 bases, J lost 1 base, and 14 bases lay in between. Per germline, CDR1 MNHEY and CDR2 SVGAGI. The DNA for the CDR3 is TGTGCCAGCAGTGACCTTTCGGCGGGGAACACTGAAGCTTTCTTT. As protein: CASSDLSAGNTEAFF.

This clonotype was observed a few times. The CDR3 is CASSSHRAANTGELFF. CDR3 sequence (DNA): TGTGCCAGCAGTTCGCACAGGGCCGCGAACACCGGGGAGCTGTTTTTT. The rearrangement uses TRBV6-2 or TRBV6-3 and TRBJ2-2; TRBD1 might be the D (6 bases). The V gene's germline CDR1 is MNHEY and CDR2 SVGEGT. The CDR3 runs to 16 residues. The V gene lost 4 bases and the J gene lost 0 bases, with 12 bases spanning the gap.

This clonotype was found a few times. The chain links TRBV5-4 to TRBJ2-3; 10 bases map to TRBD2. The J segment lost 7 bases and the V segment lost 3 bases, leaving 8 bases of the junction unmatched. Per the germline V gene, CDR1 is SGHNT and CDR2 is YYREEE (reference sequence). This CDR3 has 15 amino acids. CDR3 sequence: CASSSITSGEYTQYF. In nucleotides, the CDR3 is TGTGCCAGCAGCTCCATCACTAGCGGGGAATATACGCAGTATTTT.

In regard to this clonotype: The CDR3 end shows no conserved phenylalanine or tryptophan, and so a read error is likely. This sequence joins TRBV5-1 and TRBJ2-1; D perhaps matches TRBD2 (6 bases). The V gene's germline CDR1 is SGHRS and CDR2 YFSETQ. The CDR3 length is 17 residues. Deletions cut 0 bases from V and 6 bases from J, with 19 bases between. In DNA form, the CDR3 reads TGCGCCAGCAGCTTGGAACCGGCGACTAGTATGTTCAATGAGCAGTTCTGC. As protein: CASSLEPATSMFNEQFC.

There are many counts of this clonotype. The CDR3 is CASSPGQGRPYEQYF. DNA of the CDR3: TGTGCCAGCAGCCCTGGACAGGGGCGACCCTACGAGCAGTACTTC. The chain carries TRBV9 and TRBJ2-7, with 9 bases that match TRBD1. Germline loops: CDR1 SGDLS, CDR2 YYNGEE. Unmatched junction bases numbered 7, after V lost 4 bases and J lost 2 bases. This CDR3 comprises 15 residues.

This clonotype was seen at least ten times. V gene TRBV6-2 or TRBV6-3 combines with J gene TRBJ2-7; unclear D gene. This CDR3 comprises 11 residues. CDR1 is MNHEY, CDR2 SVGEGT, per germline. Deletions cut 5 bases from V and 3 bases from J, with 5 bases between. This CDR3 reads CASSDHYEQYF. The CDR3 coding sequence is TGTGCCAGCAGTGACCACTACGAGCAGTACTTC.

The CDR3 sequence: CASSLGRAGDSPLHF. For the CDR3, the DNA is TGTGCCAGCAGCTTAGGCCGGGCGGGTGATTCACCCCTCCACTTT. The chain uses TRBV7-2 and TRBJ1-6; no clear D gene. The CDR3 is 15 residues long. V lost 1 base and J lost 8, with 12 bases in between. Germline CDR1 is SGHTA and CDR2 is FQGNSA.

The chain carries TRBV7-3 and TRBJ2-1, with D hard to call. Germline CDR1 is SGHTA and CDR2 is FQGTGA. The CDR3 length is 15 residues. V gave up 2 bases and J gave up 6 bases, with 14 bases separating them. The CDR3: CASSLARPISNEQFF. The CDR3, as DNA: TGTGCCAGCAGCTTAGCCCGGCCTATTAGCAATGAGCAGTTCTTC.

At least ten counts were recorded for this clonotype. V gene TRBV5-1 combines with J gene TRBJ2-5; TRBD1 matches at 9 bases. V shed 4 bases and J 5 bases; nucleotides not matched to a gene: 12. The CDR3 length is 16 residues. Germline CDR1 reads SGHRS; CDR2 reads YFSETQ. The CDR3 sequence: CASSPRPGTGQETQYF. The CDR3 DNA reads as TGCGCCAGCAGCCCCAGGCCCGGGACAGGGCAGGAGACCCAGTACTTC.

Worth noting for this clonotype: A read error may be the cause here, since a much bigger clone is one base away. The chain recombines TRBV2 with TRBJ2-3, with D possibly being TRBD2 (5 bases). The CDR3 is 14 amino acids. From germline, CDR1 is SNHLY and CDR2 FYNNEI. The CDR3 here is CASRDLSSTDAQYF. The DNA for the CDR3 is TGTGCCAGCAGGGACTTGTCTAGCACAGATGCGCAGTATTTT.

This clonotype was detected ten times or more. J is TRBJ1-4 and V is TRBV7-9; 7 positions agree with TRBD1. Germline V CDR1 and CDR2: SEHNR, FQNEAQ (reference sequence). This CDR3 has 15 amino acids. The J segment lost 5 bases and the V segment lost 2 bases, leaving 5 bases of the junction unmatched. CDR3 residues: CASSLTQGTNEKLFF. DNA for the CDR3: TGTGCCAGCAGCTTAACACAGGGGACAAATGAAAAACTGTTTTTT.

This clonotype has just one count. V usage is TRBV20-1 and J usage is TRBJ1-2; D ambiguous. The germline V gene encodes CDR1 DFQATT and CDR2 SNEGSKA (reference sequence). The CDR3 extends over 14 amino acids. V dropped 3 bases and J dropped 8 bases, with 19 bases sitting between them. The CDR3 loop is CSARVGSREYGYTF. As DNA, the CDR3 is TGCAGTGCTAGGGTGGGCAGCAGAGAATACGGCTACACCTTC.

This clonotype was recorded many times. The rearrangement uses TRBV6-2 or TRBV6-3 and TRBJ2-3, with D perhaps assigned TRBD1 or TRBD2 (6 bases each). Germline assignment: CDR1 MNHEY and CDR2 SVGEGT. Between the trimmed V and J ends, which lost 6 bases and 0 bases, there was a span of 19 bases. The CDR3 is made up of 17 amino acids. DNA for the CDR3: TGTGCCAGCAGAAAAATTACGGGGGCTGACAGCACAGATACGCAGTATTTT. This codes for CASRKITGADSTDTQYF.

The chain carries TRBV29-1 and TRBJ2-2; unclear D gene. CDR3 length: 10 amino acids. V lost 5 bases and J lost 6, with 4 bases in between. CDR1 SQVTM and CDR2 ANQGSEA come from the germline V gene. The CDR3 reads CSVRAGELFF. CDR3 in DNA: TGCAGCGTTAGGGCCGGGGAGCTGTTTTTT.

This clonotype was seen at least ten times. The chain links TRBV5-1 to TRBJ1-6, with TRBD1 as a possible D gene (5 bases). Trimming shortened V by 1 base and J by 6 bases, and 14 bases separated the two germline ends. In germline, CDR1 is SGHRS, CDR2 YFSETQ. The CDR3 has 16 amino acids. The CDR3 here is CASSLRESGGNSPLHF. For the CDR3, the DNA is TGCGCCAGCAGCTTGAGGGAGTCGGGGGGTAATTCACCCCTCCACTTT.

This chain connects TRBV7-2 to TRBJ2-3; 7 positions match TRBD2. The CDR3 consists of 15 residues. Germline-derived CDR1 and CDR2 are SGHTA and FQGNSA. V trimming: 0 bases; J trimming: 6 bases; junction bases outside the gene matches: 6. The CDR3 is CASSLARTSIDTQYF. DNA of the CDR3: TGTGCCAGCAGCTTAGCGCGGACTAGTATCGATACGCAGTATTTT.

Concerning this clonotype itself: Possible read error: a much larger clone is one base away. The chain couples TRBV20-1 to TRBJ2-5, with 11 bases aligning to TRBD1. The last part of the DNA fits TRBJ2-7 better; the J call may be wrong. Germline V gene lookup returns CDR1 DFQATT and CDR2 SNEGSKA (reference sequence). This CDR3 has 14 amino acids. CDR3 sequence (DNA): TGCAGTGCTAGAGGGGACAGGGGGTGGTCCGAGCAGTACTTC. Protein: CSARGDRGWSEQYF.

The table lists this clonotype with a few counts. The chain employs TRBV12-3 or TRBV12-4 and TRBJ2-7; D uncertain. The V end lost 6 bases, the J end lost 6 bases, and 12 bases lay between the germline ends. The CDR3 runs to 12 residues. The CDR3 reads CASSTLTAEQYF. Here the CDR3 DNA reads TGTGCCAGCAGCACCTTAACCGCCGAGCAGTACTTC.

This clonotype was found once. In this CDR3 the conserved last residue, phenylalanine or tryptophan, is missing, so a read error is likely. The chain joins TRBV4-3 to TRBJ1-2, with 7 positions matching TRBD1. The ends lost 1 base at V and 4 bases at J; junction bases unmatched: 12. The length of the CDR3 is 17 residues. The germline CDR1 and CDR2 sequences are LGHNA and YSLEER. As DNA, the CDR3 is TGCGCCAGCAGCCAAGCTCAGGGGGGGAACTCGGCCTATGGCTACACCTCC. Translated, it gives CASSQAQGGNSAYGYTS.

This rearrangement joins TRBV15 to TRBJ1-1; 7 nucleotides align to TRBD1. The V gene end was trimmed by 0 bases and the J gene end by 3 bases; junction bases not matched to a gene: 10. The CDR3 has 17 residues. The germline CDR1 and CDR2 sequences are LNHNV and YYDKDF (reference sequence). The CDR3 loop reads CATSRDRGQGGDTEAFF. Written as DNA, the CDR3 is TGTGCCACCAGCAGAGATCGCGGGCAGGGGGGGGACACTGAAGCTTTCTTT.

This clonotype was counted many times. The chain carries TRBV29-1 and TRBJ2-1, with D maybe TRBD2 (5 bases). The CDR3 covers 10 residues. Trimming cost V 2 bases and J 15 bases, with 11 bases left between them. Germline-derived CDR1 and CDR2 are SQVTM and ANQGSEA. CDR3 in DNA: TGCAGCGTTGAATCGGGGAACCTGTTCTTC. It translates to CSVESGNLFF.

As for this clonotype: It may be a read error: a sequence one base away is much more abundant. The rearrangement uses TRBV4-2 and TRBJ1-4; D gene uncertain. This CDR3 contains 15 residues. In germline, CDR1 is LGHNA, CDR2 YNFKEQ. V was shortened by 4 bases and J by 7 bases, with 16 bases between the two germline ends. The CDR3 coding sequence is TGTGCCAGCAGCCGGTCGAGTGGGTCGATTGAAAAACTGTTTTTT. Its protein is CASSRSSGSIEKLFF.

This clonotype was found many times. This sequence joins TRBV20-1 and TRBJ2-1, with 9 bases identical to TRBD2. CDR3 size: 15 residues. V shed 4 bases, J shed 3 bases, and the junction held 7 bases outside the gene matches. Germline CDR1 DFQATT, CDR2 SNEGSKA (reference sequence). In nucleotides, the CDR3 is TGCAGTGCTAACAAGATAGCGGGGGTCTACAATGAGCAGTTCTTC. It codes for CSANKIAGVYNEQFF.

V gene TRBV7-9 combines with J gene TRBJ2-3, with D possibly being TRBD2 (5 bases). With 7 bases removed from V and 0 bases from J, the gap between germline ends came to 20 bases. There are 17 residues in the CDR3. CDR1 is SEHNR and CDR2 is FQNEAQ in the germline V gene (reference sequence). The CDR3 nucleotides read TGTGCCAGCATCCTCAACGGGGTATTCCTTAGCACAGATACGCAGTATTTT. Protein sequence: CASILNGVFLSTDTQYF.

Ten or more counts support this clonotype. The rearrangement joins TRBV4-3 to TRBJ2-3, with D perhaps matching TRBD2 (6 bases). V gave up 0 bases and J gave up 2 bases, with 12 bases separating them. Germline V lookup: CDR1 LGHNA, CDR2 YSLEER. This CDR3 region has 16 residues. CDR3 sequence (DNA): TGCGCCAGCAGCCAAGATAGCGGCCAGTCCACAGATACGCAGTATTTT. Encoded protein: CASSQDSGQSTDTQYF.

About this clonotype itself: This may be a read error: a much more frequent sequence differs by one nucleotide. The V and J genes are TRBV7-2 and TRBJ2-5, with D tentatively TRBD1 (6 bases). Germline CDR1 is SGHTA and CDR2 is FQGNSA. This CDR3 contains 14 residues. CDR3 region: CASSPHRVQEAQYF. The CDR3 DNA reads TGTGCCAGCAGCCCCCACAGGGTCCAAGAGGCCCAGTACTTC.

This clonotype showed up just a few times. The chain joins TRBV9 to TRBJ1-6, with D unresolved. V lost 6 bases to trimming and J lost 8 bases, with 21 bases between them. This CDR3 region has 16 residues. Germline V CDR1 and CDR2: SGDLS, YYNGEE. CDR3 DNA: TGTGCCAGCAATCGAGGCGGAGGGATGGTGGATTCACCCCTCCACTTT. Translated, it gives CASNRGGGMVDSPLHF.

Regarding this clonotype: One base away lies a much larger clone, so this may be a sequencing read error. The CDR3 DNA reads as TGTGCCAGCAGTTTAGCAGACTCGAGGCAGCCCCAGCATTTT. Translated, it gives CASSLADSRQPQHF. The chain combines TRBV12-3 or TRBV12-4 with TRBJ1-5; no clear D gene. The germline V and J ends were trimmed by 0 bases and 7 bases, with 10 bases remaining between them. The length of the CDR3 is 14 residues.

Of note for this clonotype: It may be a read error: a sequence one base away is much more abundant. V usage is TRBV27 and J usage is TRBJ2-3; 7 bases agree with TRBD1. J gave up 4 bases and V 6 bases, and 7 bases lay outside the gene matches. Germline lookup yields CDR1 MNHEY and CDR2 SMNVEV (reference sequence). This CDR3 is 14 amino acids long. The CDR3 protein is CASRKTGNPDTQYF. CDR3 sequence (DNA): TGTGCCAGCAGGAAGACAGGGAACCCAGATACGCAGTATTTT.